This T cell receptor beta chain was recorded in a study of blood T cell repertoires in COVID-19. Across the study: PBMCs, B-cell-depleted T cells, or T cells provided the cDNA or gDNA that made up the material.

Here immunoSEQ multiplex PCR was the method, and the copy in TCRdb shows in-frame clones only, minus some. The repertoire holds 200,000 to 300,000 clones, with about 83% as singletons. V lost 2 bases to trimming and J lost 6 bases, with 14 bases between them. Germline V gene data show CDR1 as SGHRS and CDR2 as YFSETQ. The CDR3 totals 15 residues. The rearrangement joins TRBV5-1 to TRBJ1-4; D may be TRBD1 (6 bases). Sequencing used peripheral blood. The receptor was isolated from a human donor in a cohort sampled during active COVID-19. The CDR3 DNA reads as TGCGCCAGCAGCTTTGGGCAGGGGCCCGATGAAAAACTGTTTTTT. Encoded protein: CASSFGQGPDEKLFF.